Following are 14 T cell receptor beta chains from one sample sequenced in a study of breast tumors, draining lymph nodes, adjacent tissues. One entry per CDR3 protein results from TCRdb running MiXCR on the multiplex PCR reads. This table has 200,000 to 250,000 distinct CDR3 sequences, nearly 35% appearing once. Samples came from axillary lymph nodes draining the breast cancer. Sequenced material: axillary lymph node tissue. Receptors originate from a female donor with breast cancer. Some clones in this sample may be carry-over from other donors' samples.

This clonotype occurred a few times. CDR3 region: CASRPTDRGRWTQYF. The CDR3 DNA reads as TGTGCCAGCAGACCCACGGACAGGGGGCGCTGGACCCAGTACTTC. This chain joins TRBV6-5 and TRBJ2-5; 11 positions match TRBD1. The CDR3 runs 15 residues. V lost 6 bases to trimming and J lost 7 bases; unmatched junction nucleotides: 10. Germline V gene lookup returns CDR1 MNHEY and CDR2 SVGAGI.

This clonotype was seen only a few times. The chain combines TRBV13 with TRBJ2-1; 14 nucleotides agree with TRBD2. The CDR3 contains 20 residues. Germline trimming cut 2 bases from V and 8 bases from J; bases unmatched to any gene: 17. Germline V lookup: CDR1 PRHDT, CDR2 FYEKMQ (reference sequence). In DNA, the CDR3 is TGTGCCAGCAGCTTATACCTTCGGACTAGCGGGAGGCGGGTAATGGATGAGCAGTTCTTC. Translated: CASSLYLRTSGRRVMDEQFF.

This clonotype occurred many times. The chain links TRBV6-6 to TRBJ1-4; 10 nucleotides line up with TRBD1. The CDR3 consists of 16 residues. Germline CDR1 reads MNHNY; CDR2 reads SVGAGI (reference sequence). V dropped 5 bases and J dropped 3; count of bases not matched to a gene: 6. The CDR3 region has the DNA TGTGCCAGCAGTCCCCGGGACAGGGGACCTAATGAAAAACTGTTTTTT. It specifies CASSPRDRGPNEKLFF.

There are many counts of this clonotype. This chain uses TRBV29-1 with TRBJ2-1; 9 nucleotides line up with TRBD2. With V trimmed by 7 bases and J by 6 bases, 7 bases remained unmatched. Germline V gene lookup returns CDR1 SQVTM and CDR2 ANQGSEA. This CDR3 comprises 13 residues. This CDR3 is CSEGAGGPNEQFF. The CDR3 region has the DNA TGCAGCGAGGGGGCGGGAGGGCCCAATGAGCAGTTCTTC.

This clonotype was picked up a small number of times. V gene TRBV28 combines with J gene TRBJ1-5; D might be TRBD1 (5 bases). Trimming stripped 3 bases from V and 0 bases from J, with 15 bases between. The germline V gene has CDR1 MDHEN and CDR2 SYDVKM. The CDR3 sequence is 17 residues long. The DNA of the CDR3 is TGTGCCAGCAGTTTGGCCGGTGGGGCGTATAGCAATCAGCCCCAGCATTTT. It is translated as CASSLAGGAYSNQPQHF.

This clonotype was detected many times. The rearrangement uses TRBV29-1 and TRBJ2-5; 7 positions match TRBD2. Germline values: CDR1 SQVTM, CDR2 ANQGSEA. V was clipped by 1 base and J by 7 bases; unmatched bases: 6. The CDR3 is made up of 13 amino acids. The CDR3 DNA reads TGCAGCGTTGAAGGTGGGGGGAGGGGGACCCAGTACTTC. Translation: CSVEGGGRGTQYF.

The chain combines TRBV6-5 with TRBJ2-3, with 8 bases lining up with TRBD2. CDR1 MNHEY and CDR2 SVGAGI come from the germline V gene. CDR3 length: 15 amino acids. V lost 5 bases, J lost 3 bases, and 7 bases stayed unmatched. CDR3 DNA: TGTGCCAGCAGTCCAAGCGGGAGAGGTACAGATACGCAGTATTTT. It encodes CASSPSGRGTDTQYF.

This clonotype occurred once. The rearrangement joins TRBV4-2 to TRBJ2-2, with no clear D. The CDR3 length is 15 residues. Germline-derived CDR1 and CDR2 are LGHNA and YNFKEQ. Trimming cost V 0 bases and J 3 bases, with 8 bases left between them. CDR3 sequence (DNA): TGTGCCAGCAGCCAAGATAGTCTTTACACCGGGGAGCTGTTTTTT. It codes for CASSQDSLYTGELFF.

The chain is built from TRBV10-3 and TRBJ1-3, with D perhaps TRBD1 (6 bases). Germline lookup yields CDR1 ENHRY and CDR2 SYGVKD. The CDR3 covers 12 residues. The V gene lost 10 bases and the J gene lost 5 bases, with 12 bases spanning the gap. Here the CDR3 DNA reads TGTGCCACCCTCGGGGGGCGAAACACCATATATTTT. It is translated as CATLGGRNTIYF.

This clonotype was observed at least ten times. This chain links TRBV4-2 with TRBJ1-4; the D is unclear. The CDR3 spans 16 residues. The germline gives CDR1 LGHNA, CDR2 YNFKEQ. Trimming shortened V by 0 bases and J by 5 bases, and 13 bases separated the two germline ends. This CDR3 reads CASSQDLRNLNEKLFF. CDR3 DNA sequence: TGTGCCAGCAGCCAAGATCTCCGGAATTTAAATGAAAAACTGTTTTTT.

This clonotype was observed a few times. The junction and the germline gene differ at one end; a read error may be behind it. The V and J genes are TRBV6-6 and TRBJ2-1; perhaps TRBD2 as D (6 bases). CDR3 size: 16 residues. Germline loops: CDR1 MNHNY, CDR2 SVGAGI (reference sequence). As DNA, the CDR3 is TGTGCCAGCAGTCACTCGGCGGGAACAGATTACAATGAGCAGTTCTTC. Translation gives CASSHSAGTDYNEQFF.

The chain employs TRBV12-3 or TRBV12-4 and TRBJ2-6; 9 positions agree with TRBD2. J was trimmed by 10 bases and V by 6 bases; bases with no gene match: 4. CDR3 length: 13 amino acids. The CDR3 DNA is TGTGCCAGCAGCCGTAGCGGGGGTAACGTCCTGACTTTC. Amino acids: CASSRSGGNVLTF.

The chain joins TRBV7-9 to TRBJ2-1; D ambiguous. This CDR3 has 15 amino acids. Per the germline V gene, CDR1 is SEHNR and CDR2 is FQNEAQ (reference sequence). V lost 2 bases, J lost 4 bases, and 12 bases lay in between. The CDR3 loop is CASSLPSDIYNEQFF. The CDR3 region has the DNA TGTGCCAGCAGCTTACCTTCCGACATTTACAATGAGCAGTTCTTC.

Ten or more counts support this clonotype. The V gene is TRBV5-1, the J gene TRBJ1-3; D not resolved. Germline V gene sequence: CDR1 SGHRS, CDR2 YFSETQ. CDR3 length: 14 residues. The ends were cut back, 7 bases at V and 0 bases at J, with 11 bases in the middle. The CDR3 loop reads CASRGLTSGNTIYF. The CDR3 DNA follows: TGCGCCAGCCGTGGGCTGACCTCTGGAAACACCATATATTTT.